The 18 T cell receptor beta chains presented below share a single source sample, sequenced in a study of cytomegalovirus exposure and HLA in healthy donors. Primers for the PCR totalled 60 Vbeta and 13 Jbeta. This table comes from immunoSEQ multiplex PCR, and its TCRdb copy is limited to in-frame clones, with some not included. The table shows approximately 110,000 clones, with approximately 70% occurring only once. Sequencing was carried out using PBMCs. Receptors were obtained from a young man in good health and CMV-seropositive.

The rearrangement links TRBV10-1 to TRBJ2-2; a weak D match, TRBD2 (5 bases). The ends were cut back, 0 bases at V and 5 bases at J, with 13 bases in the middle. CDR1 and CDR2 (germline): WNHNN, SYGVQD (reference sequence). This CDR3 comprises 16 residues. The CDR3 region has the DNA TGCGCCAGCAGTGAGTCCGGAGGTACTAAAACCGGGGAGCTGTTTTTT. This sequence encodes CASSESGGTKTGELFF.

This clone was detected a few times. The chain is built from TRBV11-3 and TRBJ2-1, with TRBD2 matching over 7 bases. V shed 0 bases, J shed 5 bases, and the junction held 10 bases outside the gene matches. The CDR3 has 17 residues. Per germline, CDR1 SGHNT and CDR2 YENEEA. CDR3 protein: CASSLDQWGGSDNEQFF. CDR3 DNA: TGTGCCAGCAGCTTAGATCAATGGGGGGGAAGTGACAATGAGCAGTTCTTC.

V and J are TRBV5-1 and TRBJ2-7; D is perhaps TRBD1 (5 bases). V lost 0 bases, J lost 0 bases, and 10 bases lay in between. The CDR3 is 15 residues long. The germline CDR1 and CDR2 sequences are SGHRS and YFSETQ. The CDR3 here is CASSLGAQGSYEQYF. The CDR3, as DNA: TGCGCCAGCAGCTTGGGAGCCCAGGGCTCCTACGAGCAGTACTTC.

V usage is TRBV11-2 and J usage is TRBJ2-3; 9 nucleotides match TRBD1. Trimming at V came to 3 bases and at J to 10 bases, leaving 2 bases not matched to a gene. The CDR3 is made up of 12 amino acids. Germline V gives CDR1 SGHAT, CDR2 FQNNGV. CDR3 nucleotide sequence: TGTGCCAGCAGCTTGGACAGGGGAGCGCAGTATTTT. This gives the protein CASSLDRGAQYF.

This clone was seen a single time. The chain combines TRBV27 with TRBJ1-6, with D perhaps TRBD1 (5 bases). CDR3 length: 16 amino acids. V lost 6 bases to trimming and J lost 6 bases, with 18 bases between them. The germline CDR1 and CDR2 sequences are MNHEY and SMNVEV (reference sequence). CDR3 nucleotide sequence: TGTGCCAGCAGATCCGGGACTGGGGCCGGTAATTCACCCCTCCACTTT. Translating gives CASRSGTGAGNSPLHF.

The chain has TRBV11-3 and TRBJ2-5, with a possible D match to TRBD1 (7 bases). Trimming removed 5 bases at V and 3 bases at J, with 13 bases between. Germline lookup yields CDR1 SGHNT and CDR2 YENEEA. The CDR3 consists of 14 residues. CDR3 coding DNA: TGTGCCAGCAGCCCAGGAGGGGGCAAAGAGACCCAGTACTTC. Its protein product is CASSPGGGKETQYF. Full variable domain (rest looked up from reference TRBV11-3 and TRBJ2-5): EAGVVQSPRYKIIEKKQPVAFWCNPISGHNTLYWYLQNLGQGPELLIRYENEEAVDDSQLPKDRFSAERLKGVDSTLKIQPAELGDSAVYLCASSPGGGKETQYFGPGTRLLVL.

In its sample, this clone was seen a few times. The genes are TRBV6-5 and TRBJ2-7; TRBD2 matches 8 bases. Germline V gene lookup returns CDR1 MNHEY and CDR2 SVGAGI. CDR3 length equals 14 residues. With V trimmed by 8 bases and J by 0 bases, 6 bases remained unmatched. CDR3 residues: CASQSGGSSYEQYF. In DNA, the CDR3 is TGTGCCAGCCAGAGCGGGGGAAGCTCCTACGAGCAGTACTTC.

The CDR3 is CASNLEGTQGNGYTF. The DNA of the CDR3 is TGTGCCAGCAACCTGGAGGGGACCCAAGGTAATGGCTACACCTTC. J is TRBJ1-2 and V is TRBV2, with D possibly being TRBD1 (5 bases). This CDR3 is built from 15 residues. Germline CDR1 reads SNHLY; CDR2 reads FYNNEI. Trimming took off 7 bases at V and 6 bases at J, with 21 bases between the two ends.

The count of this clone is one. This sequence joins TRBV5-1 and TRBJ1-5, with a possible D match to TRBD1 (5 bases). The CDR3 runs to 16 residues. CDR1 and CDR2 from the germline V gene are SGHRS and YFSETQ. Deletions cut 4 bases from V and 2 bases from J, with 16 bases between. The CDR3 DNA reads as TGCGCCAGCAGCGAGGGGCCGGGGGACGGCAATCAGCCCCAGCATTTT. It encodes CASSEGPGDGNQPQHF.

This clone was observed once. The genes are TRBV6-5 and TRBJ1-1; unclear D gene. V lost 0 bases to trimming and J lost 1 base, with 12 bases between them. The CDR3 covers 16 residues. Germline CDR1 is MNHEY and CDR2 is SVGAGI. This CDR3 is CASSYSPRGGNTEAFF. CDR3 sequence (DNA): TGTGCCAGCAGTTACTCCCCGCGAGGCGGGAACACTGAAGCTTTCTTT.

This sequence joins TRBV7-9 and TRBJ1-1; TRBD1 might be the D (6 bases). CDR3 size: 17 residues. Germline V gives CDR1 SEHNR, CDR2 FQNEAQ (reference sequence). Trimming stripped 5 bases from V and 2 bases from J, with 21 bases between. Here the CDR3 DNA reads TGTGCCAGCAGCCGTCAACCGGGACATATGTTAAACACTGAAGCTTTCTTT. Residues: CASSRQPGHMLNTEAFF.

The chain joins TRBV25-1 to TRBJ1-3, with D hard to call. V dropped 3 bases and J dropped 2 bases, with 11 bases sitting between them. The CDR3 runs 15 residues. CDR1 MGHDK and CDR2 SYGVNS come from the germline V gene. CDR3 sequence (DNA): TGTGCCAGCAGTGACTCCCGAGTGGCTGGAAACACCATATATTTT. Amino acid sequence: CASSDSRVAGNTIYF.

V and J are TRBV19 and TRBJ1-1; 11 bases agree with TRBD1. Trimming took 7 bases from V and 3 from J; bases not matched to a gene: 7. The CDR3 consists of 15 residues. Germline V lookup: CDR1 LNHDA, CDR2 SQIVND (reference sequence). The CDR3 region has the DNA TGTGCCAGTACCCGGGACAGGGGGAGGTACACTGAAGCTTTCTTT. Translating gives CASTRDRGRYTEAFF.

The chain combines TRBV30 with TRBJ1-5, with a tentative D call TRBD1 (6 bases). The length of the CDR3 is 13 residues. Deletions cut 2 bases from V and 5 bases from J, with 10 bases between. Germline V gives CDR1 GTSNPN, CDR2 SVGIG (reference sequence). The CDR3 DNA is TGTGCCTGGAGTCCACAGGGAGATCAGCCCCAGCATTTT. It is translated as CAWSPQGDQPQHF.

A single count supports this clone. The rearrangement uses TRBV6-1 and TRBJ2-7, with unresolved D. Trimming stripped 6 bases from V and 2 bases from J, with 14 bases between. CDR1 MNHNS and CDR2 SASEGT come from the germline V gene. The CDR3 runs to 14 residues. This CDR3 is CASRFGAEAYEQYF. CDR3 sequence (DNA): TGTGCCAGCAGGTTCGGTGCCGAGGCCTACGAGCAGTACTTC.

This clone was detected only a few times. The genes are TRBV19 and TRBJ2-5, with 7 bases identical to TRBD1. The CDR3 length is 16 residues. Germline CDR1 and CDR2: LNHDA and SQIVND (reference sequence). The V and J ends lost 5 bases and 0 bases, in that order; junction bases with no gene match: 9. CDR3 loop: CASSLTGPYYQETQYF. In DNA form, the CDR3 reads TGTGCCAGTAGTTTGACAGGGCCCTACTACCAAGAGACCCAGTACTTC.

In its sample, this clone was seen a few times. V gene TRBV19 combines with J gene TRBJ2-7; no definite D call. Germline CDR1 and CDR2: LNHDA and SQIVND (reference sequence). The CDR3 is made up of 13 amino acids. The V end lost 5 bases, the J end lost 2 bases, and 10 bases lay between the germline ends. For the CDR3, the DNA is TGTGCCAGTAGTTTGACTGTCACCTACGAGCAGTACTTC. Its protein is CASSLTVTYEQYF. The whole variable domain, filled in from reference TRBV19 and TRBJ2-7, reads DGGITQSPKYLFRKEGQNVTLSCEQNLNHDAMYWYRQDPGQGLRLIYYSQIVNDFQKGDIAEGYSVSREKKESFPLTVTSAQKNPTAFYLCASSLTVTYEQYFGPGTRLTVT.

V and J are TRBV7-8 and TRBJ2-7; no clear D. The CDR3 runs to 16 residues. Germline V gene lookup returns CDR1 SGHVS and CDR2 FQNEAQ. V lost 1 base to trimming and J lost 0 bases, with 13 bases between them. CDR3 in DNA: TGTGCCAGCAGCTTAGTAGTGGGCGTTAGCTCCTACGAGCAGTACTTC. It translates to CASSLVVGVSSYEQYF.